A selection of T cell receptor beta chains follows, all from one sample in a study of cytomegalovirus exposure and HLA in healthy donors. TCRdb's table, derived via immunoSEQ multiplex PCR, lists solely in-frame clones and lacks some. The profile shows under 150,000 clones, roughly 80% of them singletons. Sequenced: PBMCs. The origin of the receptors is a woman aged 40 to 50 in good health and CMV-seronegative. CDR3s include the opening cysteine and the closing phenylalanine or tryptophan. A D gene is named only where the DNA matches it firmly. Only some rows state a clone size, as once, few, many or a class for expanded clones.

CDR3nt: TGTGCCAGCAGTGTCCAGCAGTCGGGCTATGGCTACACCTTC
CDR3aa: CASSVQQSGYGYTF
d_gene: NA
v_gene: TRBV6-1
abundance: NA
j_gene: TRBJ1-2

CDR3nt: TGTGCCAGCAGTTACTCCCCCTCAGCGGGAGTGGGCGAGCAGTACTTC
CDR3aa: CASSYSPSAGVGEQYF
d_gene: TRBD2
v_gene: TRBV6-5
abundance: NA
j_gene: TRBJ2-7

CDR3nt: TGTGCCAGCAGTCGGACAGATTTCTACGAGCAGTACTTC
CDR3aa: CASSRTDFYEQYF
d_gene: NA
v_gene: TRBV6-5
abundance: NA
j_gene: TRBJ2-7

CDR3nt: TGTGCCAGCAGCTTAGGAGGAGGGGGCATCGCTGAAGCTTTCTTT
CDR3aa: CASSLGGGGIAEAFF
d_gene: TRBD1
v_gene: TRBV7-9
abundance: NA
j_gene: TRBJ1-1

CDR3nt: TGCGCCAGCACCCCCCGATGGGGAGCGAGCACCGGGGAGCTGTTTTTT
CDR3aa: CASTPRWGASTGELFF
d_gene: NA
v_gene: TRBV5-1
abundance: NA
j_gene: TRBJ2-2

CDR3nt: TGTGCCAGCAACGGATTTCCAGGGGGCGGACCCTATGGCTACACCTTC
CDR3aa: CASNGFPGGGPYGYTF
d_gene: TRBD1
v_gene: TRBV2
abundance: NA
j_gene: TRBJ1-2

CDR3nt: TGTGCCAGCAGCTTAGGCAGACAAGAGACCCAGTACTTC
CDR3aa: CASSLGRQETQYF
d_gene: NA
v_gene: TRBV7-8
abundance: NA
j_gene: TRBJ2-5

CDR3nt: TGTGCCAGCAGTGAAACGGGACAGGGGATCGGCTACACCTTC
CDR3aa: CASSETGQGIGYTF
d_gene: TRBD1
v_gene: TRBV2
abundance: NA
j_gene: TRBJ1-2

CDR3nt: TGTGCCAGCAGTGAGCCAGGGGCTCTCCGGGGCGAGCAGTACTTC
CDR3aa: CASSEPGALRGEQYF
d_gene: NA
v_gene: TRBV28
abundance: few
j_gene: TRBJ2-7

CDR3nt: TGCGCCAGCAGCTCACGGTCCCAGGTCGTCGGTACTAATGAAAAACTGTTTTTT
CDR3aa: CASSSRSQVVGTNEKLFF
d_gene: NA
v_gene: TRBV5-1
abundance: NA
j_gene: TRBJ1-4

CDR3nt: TGTGCCAGCATCCCGTCGACAGGGGGTATGAACACTGAAGCTTTCTTT
CDR3aa: CASIPSTGGMNTEAFF
d_gene: TRBD1
v_gene: TRBV7-9
abundance: NA
j_gene: TRBJ1-1

CDR3nt: TGTGCCAGCAGTTTAACGGGATACGAGCAGTACTTC
CDR3aa: CASSLTGYEQYF
d_gene: NA
v_gene: TRBV27
abundance: NA
j_gene: TRBJ2-7

CDR3nt: TGTGCCAGCAGTATGACAGGGGGCGCCCCCTACGAGCAGTACTTC
CDR3aa: CASSMTGGAPYEQYF
d_gene: TRBD1
v_gene: TRBV27
abundance: NA
j_gene: TRBJ2-7

CDR3nt: TGTGCCAGCAGTGAACGGACAGGGGAGGCGCCGTTCTTC
CDR3aa: CASSERTGEAPFF
d_gene: TRBD1
v_gene: TRBV25-1
abundance: NA
j_gene: TRBJ2-1

CDR3nt: TGTGCCAGCTCACCACGGACTAGCGGCCTCTACGAGCAGTACTTC
CDR3aa: CASSPRTSGLYEQYF
d_gene: TRBD2
v_gene: TRBV18
abundance: NA
j_gene: TRBJ2-7

CDR3nt: TGTGCCAGCAGTTTCAACGGGGATACGCAGTATTTT
CDR3aa: CASSFNGDTQYF
d_gene: NA
v_gene: TRBV27
abundance: NA
j_gene: TRBJ2-3

CDR3nt: TGTGCCAGCAGCCAAGAAGGGACAGGAAGGACTAATGAAAAACTGTTTTTT
CDR3aa: CASSQEGTGRTNEKLFF
d_gene: TRBD1
v_gene: TRBV4-2
abundance: NA
j_gene: TRBJ1-4

CDR3nt: TGTGCCAGCAGCCACTTAAACAGGGGCAGGGGGGAGGAAAAACTGTTTTTT
CDR3aa: CASSHLNRGRGEEKLFF
d_gene: TRBD1
v_gene: TRBV14
abundance: NA
j_gene: TRBJ1-4

CDR3nt: TGTGCCAGCAGCTCCCGGAGGCAGGGGAACTATGGCTACACCTTC
CDR3aa: CASSSRRQGNYGYTF
d_gene: NA
v_gene: TRBV7-2
abundance: NA
j_gene: TRBJ1-2

CDR3nt: TGCGCCAGCACAGTGGAGGGTCGGACAGATACGCAGTATTTT
CDR3aa: CASTVEGRTDTQYF
d_gene: NA
v_gene: TRBV5-1
abundance: NA
j_gene: TRBJ2-3

CDR3nt: TGCGCCAGCAGCTTACGAGGGTCGCACACTGAAGCTTTCTTT
CDR3aa: CASSLRGSHTEAFF
d_gene: NA
v_gene: TRBV5-1
abundance: NA
j_gene: TRBJ1-1

CDR3nt: TGTGCCAGCAGCCCACGAGCCGGGGAGCTGTTTTTT
CDR3aa: CASSPRAGELFF
d_gene: NA
v_gene: TRBV9
abundance: NA
j_gene: TRBJ2-2

CDR3nt: TGCGCCAGCAGCGCCAAGCCGGGACAGGATGATTCACCCCTCCACTTT
CDR3aa: CASSAKPGQDDSPLHF
d_gene: TRBD1
v_gene: TRBV5-1
abundance: NA
j_gene: TRBJ1-6

CDR3nt: TGTGCCAGCAGCCTACGACAGGGGAAATTATACGAGCAGTACTTC
CDR3aa: CASSLRQGKLYEQYF
d_gene: TRBD1
v_gene: TRBV28
abundance: NA
j_gene: TRBJ2-7

CDR3nt: TGCAGCGCCGGAGGGGAATCCGGGGACACTGAAGCTTTCTTT
CDR3aa: CSAGGESGDTEAFF
d_gene: NA
v_gene: TRBV29-1
abundance: NA
j_gene: TRBJ1-1

CDR3nt: TGTGCTAGTGGTTTGGACGGGGTCACTGAAGCTTTCTTT
CDR3aa: CASGLDGVTEAFF
d_gene: NA
v_gene: TRBV12-5
abundance: NA
j_gene: TRBJ1-1

CDR3nt: TGTGCCAGCAGCTTCGGGACAGGGGCCGGAGAGGGCTACACCTTC
CDR3aa: CASSFGTGAGEGYTF
d_gene: TRBD1
v_gene: TRBV5-6
abundance: few
j_gene: TRBJ1-2

CDR3nt: TGTGCCAGCAGTTTGGGGGCGGCGCAGGGCCCCTACGAGCAGTACTTC
CDR3aa: CASSLGAAQGPYEQYF
d_gene: NA
v_gene: TRBV28
abundance: NA
j_gene: TRBJ2-7

CDR3nt: TGCGCCAGCAGCTTGGCAGGGAAGTCCTACGAGCAGTACTTC
CDR3aa: CASSLAGKSYEQYF
d_gene: NA
v_gene: TRBV5-1
abundance: few
j_gene: TRBJ2-7

CDR3nt: TGTGCCAGCAGCCTCGACAGCACTGAAGCTTTCTTT
CDR3aa: CASSLDSTEAFF
d_gene: NA
v_gene: TRBV5-5
abundance: NA
j_gene: TRBJ1-1

CDR3nt: TGTGCCAGCAGCTTGTATGGGACAGATAGCAATCAGCCCCAGCATTTT
CDR3aa: CASSLYGTDSNQPQHF
d_gene: TRBD1
v_gene: TRBV5-6
abundance: few
j_gene: TRBJ1-5

CDR3nt: TGTGCCAGCAGTATCGGGACAGGGGGCAGTACTGAAGCTTTCTTT
CDR3aa: CASSIGTGGSTEAFF
d_gene: TRBD1
v_gene: TRBV7-6
abundance: NA
j_gene: TRBJ1-1

CDR3nt: TGTGCCAGCAGCTTACGGGTCGGGTCTGGGGCCAACGTCCTGACTTTC
CDR3aa: CASSLRVGSGANVLTF
d_gene: NA
v_gene: TRBV7-2
abundance: NA
j_gene: TRBJ2-6

CDR3nt: TGTGCCAGCAGTTTAGTGGTGACTGGCGGGGAGCTGTTTTTT
CDR3aa: CASSLVVTGGELFF
d_gene: NA
v_gene: TRBV27
abundance: NA
j_gene: TRBJ2-2

CDR3nt: TGCGCCAGCAGCCAAGAAACCGGGACTAGCGGGAGTTGGAACGAGCAGTACTTC
CDR3aa: CASSQETGTSGSWNEQYF
d_gene: TRBD2
v_gene: TRBV4-3
abundance: NA
j_gene: TRBJ2-7

CDR3nt: TGTGCCAGCAGTGAGTGGGACAGGGCTTACAGCTACACCTTC
CDR3aa: CASSEWDRAYSYTF
d_gene: TRBD1
v_gene: TRBV2
abundance: NA
j_gene: TRBJ1-2

CDR3nt: TGTGCCAGCAGCATACAGGGGGCGAACGAGCAGTACTTC
CDR3aa: CASSIQGANEQYF
d_gene: TRBD1
v_gene: TRBV5-4
abundance: NA
j_gene: TRBJ2-7

CDR3nt: TGTGCCATCAGTGTTGCGAGCGGGTTTAACGAGCAGTACTTC
CDR3aa: CAISVASGFNEQYF
d_gene: NA
v_gene: TRBV10-3
abundance: NA
j_gene: TRBJ2-7

CDR3nt: TGCGCCAGCAGCCATCTTAGCGGGGTCTCCTACGAGCAGTACTTC
CDR3aa: CASSHLSGVSYEQYF
d_gene: TRBD2
v_gene: TRBV4-3
abundance: NA
j_gene: TRBJ2-7

CDR3nt: TGCGCCAGCAGCCCAAGGACGGACAGGGTCTACTATAATTCACCCCTCCACTTT
CDR3aa: CASSPRTDRVYYNSPLHF
d_gene: TRBD1
v_gene: TRBV23-1
abundance: NA
j_gene: TRBJ1-6

CDR3nt: TGCAGCGCCCAGGGGACATATACAACTAATGAAAAACTGTTTTTT
CDR3aa: CSAQGTYTTNEKLFF
d_gene: NA
v_gene: TRBV29-1
abundance: NA
j_gene: TRBJ1-4

CDR3nt: TGTGCCAGCAGCCTGAACGACAGGGGTGCGGCAGATACGCAGTATTTT
CDR3aa: CASSLNDRGAADTQYF
d_gene: TRBD1
v_gene: TRBV6-4
abundance: NA
j_gene: TRBJ2-3

CDR3nt: TGTGCCAGCAGTTCCCGTCGACAGGGGGCGGACGAGCAGTACTTC
CDR3aa: CASSSRRQGADEQYF
d_gene: TRBD1
v_gene: TRBV5-4
abundance: NA
j_gene: TRBJ2-7

CDR3nt: TGTGCCAGCAGTCCGCGGAGGACTGAAGCTTTCTTT
CDR3aa: CASSPRRTEAFF
d_gene: NA
v_gene: TRBV28
abundance: NA
j_gene: TRBJ1-1

CDR3nt: TGTGCCAGCAGCTTTTTGTGGGGCGCCGAGGAGACCCAGTACTTC
CDR3aa: CASSFLWGAEETQYF
d_gene: NA
v_gene: TRBV7-6
abundance: once
j_gene: TRBJ2-5

CDR3nt: TGTGCCAGCAGTTTAAGTCCAGCGGGGGGCAAAGAGACCCAGTACTTC
CDR3aa: CASSLSPAGGKETQYF
d_gene: TRBD2
v_gene: TRBV27
abundance: NA
j_gene: TRBJ2-5

CDR3nt: TGTGCCAGTAGACCGGACAGGGTTAATTCACCCCTCCACTTT
CDR3aa: CASRPDRVNSPLHF
d_gene: TRBD1
v_gene: TRBV19
abundance: NA
j_gene: TRBJ1-6

CDR3nt: TGTGCCAGCAGTCTCAACAGGGTTGGGACTGAAGCTTTCTTT
CDR3aa: CASSLNRVGTEAFF
d_gene: NA
v_gene: TRBV2
abundance: NA
j_gene: TRBJ1-1